Here is one T cell receptor beta chain with its context. As yet, its antigen is unknown. The CDR3 runs to 13 residues. Germline-derived CDR1 and CDR2 are GTSNPN and SVGIG (reference sequence). V lost 5 bases to trimming and J lost 3 bases; unmatched junction nucleotides: 6. In the original workflow: ImmunoSEQ only sent back junction sequences with no quality scores, so filtering was done differently. Here immunoSEQ multiplex PCR was the method, and the copy in TCRdb shows in-frame clones only, minus some. V, J and clone size are those of that table, while D and trimming were read from the DNA. This table has some 1.5 million clones, roughly 96% appearing once. The data were taken from a study of shared clonotypes between healthy human individuals. The study, taken as a whole, reports: Represented genetic and exposure-history diversity was restricted by having few donors.

The TCR was taken from a man aged 30 to 45 in good health. The source material was naive CD4+ T cells sorted from blood. Subset reported: CD45RA+ positively selected. The chain recombines TRBV30 with TRBJ2-5; TRBD2 aligns across 7 bases. The DNA for the CDR3 is TGTGCCTGGGGTGAGCGGGGAGAAGAGACCCAGTACTTC. It specifies CAWGERGEETQYF. Using reference TRBV30 and TRBJ2-5 for the parts outside the CDR3, the full variable domain is SQTIHQWPATLVQPVGSPLSLECTVEGTSNPNLYWYRQAAGRGLQLLFYSVGIGQISSEVPQNLSASRPQDRQFILSSKKLLLSDSGFYLCAWGERGEETQYFGPGTRLLVL.